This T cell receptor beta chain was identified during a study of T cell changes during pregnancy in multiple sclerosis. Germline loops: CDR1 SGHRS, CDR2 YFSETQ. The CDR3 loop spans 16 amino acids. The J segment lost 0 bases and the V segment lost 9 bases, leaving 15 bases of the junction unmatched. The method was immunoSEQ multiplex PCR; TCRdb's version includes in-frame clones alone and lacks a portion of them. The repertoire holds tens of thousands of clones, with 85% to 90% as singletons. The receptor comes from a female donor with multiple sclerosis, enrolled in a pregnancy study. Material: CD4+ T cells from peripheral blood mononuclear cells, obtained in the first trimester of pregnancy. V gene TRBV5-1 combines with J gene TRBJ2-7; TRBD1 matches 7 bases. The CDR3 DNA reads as TGCGCCACCAGGACGATACCGGGACAGAGCTCCTACGAGCAGTACTTC. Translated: CATRTIPGQSSYEQYF.